One and the same sample provided the 4 T cell receptor beta chains below, sequenced in a study of blood T cell repertoires in COVID-19. Assay: immunoSEQ multiplex PCR; the TCRdb copy retains only in-frame clones and omits some. The sample consists of some 110,000 clones, 86% of them appearing once. The sample taken for sequencing was peripheral blood. All receptors derive from a man aged 40-49 years with acute or convalescent COVID-19.

The chain couples TRBV5-1 to TRBJ2-1; TRBD2 matches 8 bases. CDR3 length: 17 residues. V shed 2 bases, J shed 0 bases, and the junction held 7 bases outside the gene matches. Germline V CDR1 and CDR2: SGHRS, YFSETQ. The CDR3 protein is CASSFSSGSFSYNEQFF. Written as DNA, the CDR3 is TGCGCCAGCAGCTTTTCTAGCGGGTCCTTCTCCTACAATGAGCAGTTCTTC.

The V and J genes are TRBV11-2 and TRBJ2-7; unclear D gene. Trimming took off 1 base at V and 5 bases at J, with 15 bases between the two ends. Germline CDR1 SGHAT, CDR2 FQNNGV. The CDR3 runs to 15 residues. In DNA form, the CDR3 reads TGTGCCAGCAGCTTAGTAGTGGGCATATCTAACGAGCAGTACTTC. Its protein is CASSLVVGISNEQYF.

The rearrangement joins TRBV6-6 to TRBJ2-6, with 8 bases lining up with TRBD1. Looked up from germline, CDR1 is MNHNY and CDR2 is SVGAGI (reference sequence). V shed 7 bases and J 1 base; nucleotides not matched to a gene: 3. This CDR3 has 15 residues. The CDR3 DNA sequence: TGTGCCAGCACCAACAGGGGGTCTGGGGCCAACGTCCTGACTTTC. This sequence encodes CASTNRGSGANVLTF.

This clone has just one count. The V call is TRBV5-5, the J call TRBJ1-4; possibly TRBD1 for D (6 bases). Germline V lookup: CDR1 SGHKS, CDR2 YYEKEE (reference sequence). The CDR3 has 15 amino acids. V was shortened by 0 bases and J by 11 bases, with 17 bases between the two germline ends. CDR3 bases: TGTGCCAGCAGCTTGGCCTTGACAGGCGCCTTGAAACTGTTTTTT. As protein: CASSLALTGALKLFF. The full variable domain, with the rest looked up from reference TRBV5-5 and TRBJ1-4, is DAGVTQSPTHLIKTRGQQVTLRCSPISGHKSVSWYQQVLGQGPQFIFQYYEKEERGRGNFPDRFSARQFPNYSSELNVNALLLGDSALYLCASSLALTGALKLFFGSGTQLSVL.